These T cell receptor beta chains were read from a single sample in a study of beta chain features in type 1 diabetes. Some clones are missing from TCRdb's copy, which holds only in-frame ones; the method was immunoSEQ multiplex PCR. The data show 200,000 to 300,000 clones, with roughly 14% seen just once and about 0.03% held by the top ten. The sample taken for sequencing was naive CD4+ T cells from blood. These receptor sequences come from a woman between 40 and 50 years old in good health. CDR3s include the opening cysteine and the closing phenylalanine or tryptophan. The D gene is left open where the match is weak. Size is stated for part of the rows, as once, few or many counts, or as a class when the clone is expanded.

V,J,D,size,length,CDR3,DNA
TRBV5-1,TRBJ2-3,TRBD2,.,17,CASSSWTSGGREDTQYF,TGCGCCAGCAGCTCCTGGACTAGCGGGGGGCGAGAAGATACGCAGTATTTT
TRBV5-4,TRBJ2-5,TRBD1,few,17,CASSLPRGQAPQETQYF,TGTGCCAGCAGCTTGCCGCGGGGACAGGCACCTCAAGAGACCCAGTACTTC
TRBV2,TRBJ2-7,TRBD1,few,14,CASVQGANSYEQYF,TGTGCCAGCGTACAGGGGGCTAACTCCTACGAGCAGTACTTC
TRBV29-1,TRBJ2-1,TRBD1,few,14,CSVGRDREDNEQFF,TGCAGCGTTGGCCGGGACAGGGAAGACAATGAGCAGTTCTTC
TRBV19,TRBJ2-7,.,few,15,CASSAQGRLSGEQYF,TGTGCCAGTAGTGCCCAGGGGCGGCTGTCTGGCGAGCAGTACTTC
TRBV6-5,TRBJ1-3,.,few,13,CASSPTYQNTIYF,TGTGCCAGCAGCCCGACTTATCAAAACACCATATATTTT
TRBV5-1,TRBJ1-6,.,.,16,CASSYGQTSYNSPLHF,TGCGCCAGCAGCTATGGACAGACCTCCTATAATTCACCCCTCCACTTT
TRBV6-1,TRBJ2-3,TRBD2,few,16,CASSAGLALATDTQYF,TGTGCCAGCAGTGCAGGACTAGCGCTCGCTACAGATACGCAGTATTTT
TRBV6-1,TRBJ1-3,.,.,13,CASRESSGNTIYF,TGTGCCAGCAGGGAGAGCTCTGGAAACACCATATATTTT
TRBV29-1,TRBJ1-2,.,many,12,CSGRWQGSGYTF,TGCAGCGGGAGGTGGCAGGGGAGTGGCTACACCTTC
TRBV7-8,TRBJ2-5,TRBD1,.,15,CASSLVGGRQETQYF,TGTGCCAGCAGCTTAGTAGGGGGCCGGCAAGAGACCCAGTACTTC
TRBV23-1,TRBJ1-2,.,.,16,CASSQFWAASNYGYTF,TGCGCCAGCAGTCAATTTTGGGCCGCCTCTAACTATGGCTACACCTTC
TRBV9,TRBJ1-6,.,.,14,CASSPSRGNSPLHF,TGTGCCAGCAGCCCAAGTCGAGGAAATTCACCCCTCCACTTT
TRBV5-4,TRBJ2-2,.,.,16,CASTPIGGPNTGELFF,TGTGCCAGCACCCCGATTGGCGGCCCAAACACCGGGGAGCTGTTTTTT
TRBV5-1,TRBJ1-1,TRBD1,few,15,CASSLGGGSSTEAFF,TGCGCCAGCAGCTTGGGAGGGGGCAGTAGCACTGAAGCTTTCTTT
TRBV4-3,TRBJ2-2,TRBD2,.,16,CASSPRGGANTGELFF,TGCGCCAGCAGCCCCCGTGGGGGGGCGAACACCGGGGAGCTGTTTTTT
TRBV19,TRBJ1-5,.,few,15,CASSTEGVANQPQHF,TGTGCCAGTAGTACCGAGGGGGTCGCCAATCAGCCCCAGCATTTT
TRBV5-1,TRBJ2-7,.,few,16,CASSLGPDRRRLEQYF,TGCGCCAGCAGCTTGGGACCTGACAGGCGGAGGCTCGAGCAGTACTTC
TRBV18,TRBJ2-7,TRBD2,few,17,CASSPIFAPSGGNEQYF,TGTGCCAGCTCACCGATTTTTGCGCCTAGCGGAGGGAACGAGCAGTACTTC
TRBV7-2,TRBJ1-6,TRBD1,.,15,CASTGQGARNSPLHF,TGTGCCAGCACCGGACAGGGGGCACGAAATTCACCCCTCCACTTT
TRBV5-1,TRBJ2-1,TRBD2,few,15,CASSLLAGGPDEQFF,TGCGCCAGCAGCTTACTAGCGGGGGGGCCGGATGAGCAGTTCTTC
TRBV19,TRBJ1-6,TRBD1,few,18,CASATGTGLSSYNSPLHF,TGTGCCAGTGCAACCGGGACAGGCCTCAGCTCCTATAATTCACCCCTCCACTTT
TRBV7-2,TRBJ1-5,TRBD1,few,14,CASSWDRGGQPQHF,TGTGCCAGCAGCTGGGACAGGGGAGGTCAGCCCCAGCATTTT
TRBV5-1,TRBJ2-3,.,.,16,CASSLGGSRSTDTQYF,TGCGCCAGCAGCTTGGGCGGCTCTCGGAGCACAGATACGCAGTATTTT
TRBV7-2,TRBJ2-1,TRBD2,.,16,CASSLVVSGTNNEQFF,TGTGCCAGCAGCTTAGTGGTTAGCGGGACCAACAATGAGCAGTTCTTC
TRBV9,TRBJ1-1,.,few,16,CASSVDTLAFSPEAFF,TGTGCCAGCAGCGTAGACACCCTGGCTTTTAGCCCTGAAGCTTTCTTT
TRBV14,TRBJ1-6,.,few,14,CASMKDRIGSPLHF,TGTGCCAGCATGAAGGACAGAATCGGATCACCCCTCCACTTT
TRBV6-4,TRBJ2-2,TRBD2,few,18,CASSDSASGGPNTGELFF,TGTGCCAGCAGTGACTCTGCTAGCGGGGGTCCGAACACCGGGGAGCTGTTTTTT
TRBV9,TRBJ1-3,.,.,15,CASSVLPRFGNTIYF,TGTGCCAGCAGCGTACTCCCCCGTTTTGGAAACACCATATATTTT
TRBV11-2,TRBJ2-7,TRBD1,few,14,CASSQIQGRNEQYF,TGTGCCAGCAGCCAGATACAGGGGCGGAACGAGCAGTACTTC
TRBV7-2,TRBJ1-4,.,.,15,CASSPQGGAGEKLFF,TGTGCCAGCAGCCCACAGGGTGGGGCGGGTGAAAAACTGTTTTTT
TRBV19,TRBJ2-2,.,few,16,CASSTGRGTNTGELFF,TGTGCCAGTTCGACGGGAAGGGGGACGAACACCGGGGAGCTGTTTTTT
TRBV5-1,TRBJ2-7,.,few,16,CASSSSQTQGSYEQYF,TGCGCCAGCAGCTCAAGTCAAACACAGGGCTCCTACGAGCAGTACTTC
TRBV10-2,TRBJ2-7,.,.,9,CASINGQYF,TGCGCCAGCATCAACGGGCAGTACTTC
TRBV6-1,TRBJ2-7,TRBD2,few,12,CAASGGAYEQYF,TGTGCCGCGTCGGGGGGAGCCTACGAGCAGTACTTC
TRBV10-1,TRBJ2-1,.,few,12,CASSEARNEQFF,TGCGCCAGCAGTGAAGCGCGCAATGAGCAGTTCTTC
TRBV10-3,TRBJ2-5,TRBD1,.,15,CAISGGQPSGETQYF,TGTGCCATCAGTGGGGGACAGCCCTCCGGGGAGACCCAGTACTTC
TRBV7-6,TRBJ1-3,.,.,15,CASSDPFGGGNTIYF,TGTGCCAGCAGCGATCCCTTTGGAGGAGGAAACACCATATATTTT
TRBV7-9,TRBJ2-7,.,once,15,CASSAYELGHYEQYF,TGTGCCAGCAGCGCCTATGAGTTGGGCCACTACGAGCAGTACTTC
TRBV5-1,TRBJ2-7,.,.,14,CASSPERAPHEQYF,TGCGCCAGCAGCCCAGAGAGGGCCCCCCACGAGCAGTACTTC
TRBV2,TRBJ1-1,TRBD1,.,15,CASSDLGTENTEAFF,TGTGCCAGCAGTGATTTGGGGACAGAGAACACTGAAGCTTTCTTT
TRBV27,TRBJ1-2,.,few,15,CASLRLGGEPLGYTF,TGTGCCAGCCTGCGACTAGGGGGGGAGCCCTTAGGCTACACCTTC
TRBV19,TRBJ1-3,.,few,16,CASRRLDSNSGNTIYF,TGTGCCAGTAGAAGACTGGACAGTAACTCTGGAAACACCATATATTTT
TRBV18,TRBJ2-3,.,few,12,CASSPTADTQYF,TGTGCCAGCTCACCGACAGCGGATACGCAGTATTTT
TRBV5-1,TRBJ2-3,TRBD1,few,16,CASNPRKQGAVDTQYF,TGCGCCAGCAACCCTAGAAAACAGGGGGCCGTAGATACGCAGTATTTT
TRBV7-2,TRBJ1-5,.,few,13,CASSVQGDQPQHF,TGTGCCAGCAGCGTACAGGGTGATCAGCCCCAGCATTTT
TRBV4-2,TRBJ2-2,TRBD2,.,16,CASSQGVAGFTGELFF,TGTGCCAGCAGCCAAGGGGTAGCGGGGTTCACCGGGGAGCTGTTTTTT